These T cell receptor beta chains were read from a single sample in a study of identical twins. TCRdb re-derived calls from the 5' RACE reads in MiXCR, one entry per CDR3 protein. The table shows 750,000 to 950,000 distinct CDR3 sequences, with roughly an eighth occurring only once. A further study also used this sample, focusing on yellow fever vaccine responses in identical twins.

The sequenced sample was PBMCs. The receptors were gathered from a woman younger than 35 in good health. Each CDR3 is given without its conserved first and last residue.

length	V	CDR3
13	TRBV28	ASSSGGGETETQY
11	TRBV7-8	ASSLVEAGELF
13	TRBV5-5	ASSTGATSTDTQY
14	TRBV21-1	ASSPRERTGWTEAF
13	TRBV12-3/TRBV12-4	ASSLSLVSYLEQY
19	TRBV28	ASSFPKTEPHLQNSYNEQF
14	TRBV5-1	ASSLGASGVVREQF
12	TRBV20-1	SASPGTGSTEAF
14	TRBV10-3	AISPHGGSSYNEQF
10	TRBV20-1	SAGQVQETQY
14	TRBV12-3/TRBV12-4	ASSRRTSGSVYEQY
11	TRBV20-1	SALVGMSTEAF
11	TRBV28	ASSLDNTGELF
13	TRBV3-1	ASSQGAGGVYEQY
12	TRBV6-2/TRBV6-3	ASIHGGNTGELF
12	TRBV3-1	ASSPGTGMYGYT